This TCR beta chain was identified in a study of human T cells and chemical hapten exposure. Study information: For sensitization, 2% DPC was applied to an approximately 2 cm by approximately 2 cm patch of upper inner arm skin. Study results and caveats: There was a positive correlation between PT1 expanded TCR counts and patch test score.

Germline CDR1 is LGHNA and CDR2 is YNFKEQ. The CDR3 is 16 residues long. V lost 1 base to trimming and J lost 6 bases, with 15 bases between them. For this clonotype: Its antigen is not identified.

Time point of the sample: patch test 1, 2 weeks after DPC sensitization. Described treatment: therapeutic diphenylcyclopropenone sensitization with weekly scalp DPC. A single record per CDR3 protein comes from TCRdb applying MiXCR to the RACE reads. The sample holds roughly 180,000 distinct CDR3 sequences, around 20% seen once. This TCR derives from a woman between 50 and 59 years old with alopecia areata. Some clones in this sample may be carry-over from other donors' samples. This sample comprised whole blood, obtained in connection with sensitization to the hapten diphenylcyclopropenone (DPC). The gene calls are TRBV4-2 and TRBJ2-2, with D hard to call. In nucleotides, the CDR3 is TGTGCCAGCAGCCAAGTGAACCCCAGAGCTGCCGGGGAGCTGTTTTTT. Residues: CASSQVNPRAAGELFF.